One and the same sample provided the 32 T cell receptor beta chains below, sequenced in a study of blood T cell repertoires in COVID-19. Measured with immunoSEQ multiplex PCR; TCRdb has only the in-frame clones, and not every one. This table holds about 86,000 clones, 65% to 85% found once. Specimen: peripheral blood. The source is a woman of 80 years or more with active or convalescent COVID-19.

V and J are TRBV7-2 and TRBJ1-2, with 7 bases fitting TRBD1. The CDR3 is 14 residues long. Germline values: CDR1 SGHTA, CDR2 FQGNSA. J lost 4 bases, V lost 5 bases, and 7 bases had no gene match. CDR3 in amino acids: CASSTGTEAYGYTF. The CDR3 DNA reads TGTGCCAGCAGCACCGGGACAGAGGCCTATGGCTACACCTTC.

The chain links TRBV7-3 to TRBJ2-7; a weak D match, TRBD1 (6 bases). The CDR3 has 16 amino acids. Germline lookup yields CDR1 SGHTA and CDR2 FQGTGA. V shed 9 bases and J shed 2 bases, with 23 bases lying between them. DNA for the CDR3: TGTGCCAGGTTTGACCCAGGGACAAAAAGGACCTACGAGCAGTACTTC. Translation: CARFDPGTKRTYEQYF.

V usage is TRBV28 and J usage is TRBJ2-5, with a weak D call TRBD2 (7 bases). The CDR3 contains 18 residues. Trimming took off 2 bases at V and 2 bases at J, with 21 bases between the two ends. Germline V gene sequence: CDR1 MDHEN, CDR2 SYDVKM. This CDR3 reads CASSLLGGQGGVQETQYF. The CDR3 region has the DNA TGTGCCAGCAGTTTACTAGGGGGTCAGGGAGGGGTGCAAGAGACCCAGTACTTC.

The V and J genes are TRBV11-2 and TRBJ2-7, with D possibly being TRBD2 (6 bases). CDR1 is SGHAT, CDR2 FQNNGV, per germline. V lost 5 bases and J 4 bases, leaving 18 bases between the germline ends. The CDR3 is made up of 15 amino acids. In nucleotides, the CDR3 is TGTGCCAGCAGCGGAGGGACCGCATCTTTATACGAGCAGTACTTC. The encoded protein is CASSGGTASLYEQYF.

The table lists this clone with a few counts. This chain joins TRBV28 and TRBJ1-1; D remains unclear. The ends were cut back, 11 bases at V and 6 bases at J, with 10 bases in the middle. The germline V gene has CDR1 MDHEN and CDR2 SYDVKM. The CDR3 is 10 amino acids. The CDR3 here is CASRSAEAFF. For the CDR3, the DNA is TGTGCCTCTCGGTCGGCTGAAGCTTTCTTT.

The chain has TRBV4-2 and TRBJ2-3; 11 nucleotides line up with TRBD2. V was pared by 4 bases and J by 6 bases, with 18 bases of the junction left unmatched. The CDR3 extends over 19 amino acids. Per the germline V gene, CDR1 is LGHNA and CDR2 is YNFKEQ. DNA for the CDR3: TGTGCCAGCAGCCTAGAGGACTTAGCGGGAGGGCCCGAGTCGGATACGCAGTATTTT. It yields the protein CASSLEDLAGGPESDTQYF.

J is TRBJ2-2 and V is TRBV5-1, with TRBD2 matching 10 bases. The CDR3 has 16 amino acids. Germline CDR1 is SGHRS and CDR2 is YFSETQ. V trimming: 4 bases; J trimming: 3 bases; junction bases outside the gene matches: 6. The CDR3 coding sequence is TGCGCCAGCAGCAGACCAGCGGGAGGGCACACCGGGGAGCTGTTTTTT. Translating it yields CASSRPAGGHTGELFF.

CDR3 region: CASSIPEQGWRGYTF. DNA for the CDR3: TGTGCCAGTAGTATACCCGAGCAGGGTTGGCGTGGCTACACCTTC. The chain recombines TRBV19 with TRBJ1-2, with D maybe TRBD1 (5 bases). The CDR3 runs 15 residues. Germline assignment: CDR1 LNHDA and CDR2 SQIVND (reference sequence). Trimming left V 2 bases short and J 7 bases short, with 17 bases between. Full variable domain (missing parts from reference TRBV19 and TRBJ1-2): DGGITQSPKYLFRKEGQNVTLSCEQNLNHDAMYWYRQDPGQGLRLIYYSQIVNDFQKGDIAEGYSVSREKKESFPLTVTSAQKNPTAFYLCASSIPEQGWRGYTFGSGTRLTVV.

The chain carries TRBV4-1 and TRBJ1-1; maybe TRBD1 (6 bases). This CDR3 is built from 14 residues. CDR1 is MGHRA, CDR2 YSYEKL, per germline. Trimming shortened V by 3 bases and J by 0 bases, and 8 bases separated the two germline ends. The CDR3 DNA reads as TGCGCCAGCAGCCACGGACAGTTGAACACTGAAGCTTTCTTT. The encoded protein is CASSHGQLNTEAFF.

The chain has TRBV7-9 and TRBJ1-4; D gene uncertain. V was shortened by 3 bases and J by 3 bases, with 11 bases between the two germline ends. The germline V gene encodes CDR1 SEHNR and CDR2 FQNEAQ (reference sequence). The CDR3 loop spans 15 amino acids. In DNA form, the CDR3 reads TGTGCCAGCAGCTTGAATAGGAGAGCTAATGAAAAACTGTTTTTT. Translation gives CASSLNRRANEKLFF. Complete variable domain (other parts from reference TRBV7-9 and TRBJ1-4): DTGVSQNPRHKITKRGQNVTFRCDPISEHNRLYWYRQTLGQGPEFLTYFQNEAQLEKSRLLSDRFSAERPKGSFSTLEIQRTEQGDSAMYLCASSLNRRANEKLFFGSGTQLSVL.

V gene TRBV30 combines with J gene TRBJ2-1, with 7 nucleotides matching TRBD2. This CDR3 has 15 residues. Germline V gene lookup returns CDR1 GTSNPN and CDR2 SVGIG (reference sequence). Unmatched junction bases numbered 12, after V lost 3 bases and J lost 7 bases. The CDR3 nucleotides read TGTGCCTGGAGGAAGTTCGCGGGAGTGGGGAATGAGCAGTTCTTC. Protein product: CAWRKFAGVGNEQFF.

The gene calls are TRBV28 and TRBJ2-7; TRBD2 matches at 9 bases. Looked up from germline, CDR1 is MDHEN and CDR2 is SYDVKM. CDR3 length equals 15 residues. The V gene end was trimmed by 9 bases and the J gene end by 4 bases; junction bases not matched to a gene: 13. CDR3 in amino acids: CASQVGGRALYEQYF. In DNA form, the CDR3 reads TGTGCCAGTCAAGTCGGCGGGAGGGCCTTATACGAGCAGTACTTC.

The rearrangement joins TRBV30 to TRBJ2-7; tentative D call: TRBD2 (6 bases). This CDR3 is built from 13 residues. Per germline, CDR1 GTSNPN and CDR2 SVGIG (reference sequence). Deletions cut 0 bases from V and 6 bases from J, with 12 bases between. For the CDR3, the DNA is TGTGCCTGGAGTGTTCGCGGGGCGGGCGAGCAGTACTTC. Translation: CAWSVRGAGEQYF. Supplemented by reference TRBV30 and TRBJ2-7, the full variable domain reads SQTIHQWPATLVQPVGSPLSLECTVEGTSNPNLYWYRQAAGRGLQLLFYSVGIGQISSEVPQNLSASRPQDRQFILSSKKLLLSDSGFYLCAWSVRGAGEQYFGPGTRLTVT.

The gene calls are TRBV19 and TRBJ1-1, with 7 positions matching TRBD1. Germline V gene sequence: CDR1 LNHDA, CDR2 SQIVND (reference sequence). V lost 5 bases to trimming and J lost 4 bases; unmatched junction nucleotides: 13. The CDR3 is 16 residues long. CDR3 sequence (DNA): TGTGCCAGTAGTGATAGGCTGACAGGGCTGAGCACTGAAGCTTTCTTT. Translated, it gives CASSDRLTGLSTEAFF.

The chain recombines TRBV5-1 with TRBJ2-6; 8 bases match TRBD1. Germline CDR1 is SGHRS and CDR2 is YFSETQ. Unmatched junction bases numbered 5, after V lost 0 bases and J lost 0 bases. CDR3 length equals 18 residues. CDR3 bases: TGCGCCAGCAGCTTGGGGCCAGGGGGCTTCTCTGGGGCCAACGTCCTGACTTTC. This translates into CASSLGPGGFSGANVLTF. Looking up the rest from reference TRBV5-1 and TRBJ2-6 gives the full variable domain: KAGVTQTPRYLIKTRGQQVTLSCSPISGHRSVSWYQQTPGQGLQFLFEYFSETQRNKGNFPGRFSGRQFSNSRSEMNVSTLELGDSALYLCASSLGPGGFSGANVLTFGAGSRLTVL.

The chain joins TRBV2 to TRBJ1-6, with 7 nucleotides matching TRBD1. Germline CDR1 reads SNHLY; CDR2 reads FYNNEI. There are 14 residues in the CDR3. The junction had 10 bases not matched to a gene; V was cut back by 7 bases and J by 10 bases. The CDR3 region is CASNVQGPRSPLHF. The DNA for the CDR3 is TGTGCCAGCAACGTACAGGGGCCTAGATCACCCCTCCACTTT.

This rearrangement joins TRBV30 to TRBJ2-1; 7 nucleotides align to TRBD2. The CDR3 is 12 residues long. The J segment lost 9 bases and the V segment lost 2 bases, leaving 4 bases of the junction unmatched. Germline V gene lookup returns CDR1 GTSNPN and CDR2 SVGIG (reference sequence). The CDR3 region has the DNA TGTGCCTGGAGTAGTACTAGCGTTGAGCAGTTCTTC. This translates into CAWSSTSVEQFF. The whole variable domain, filled in from reference TRBV30 and TRBJ2-1, reads SQTIHQWPATLVQPVGSPLSLECTVEGTSNPNLYWYRQAAGRGLQLLFYSVGIGQISSEVPQNLSASRPQDRQFILSSKKLLLSDSGFYLCAWSSTSVEQFFGPGTRLTVL.

CDR3 DNA sequence: TGTGCCACCCAAGGACCAGGGACCTACGAGCAGTACTTC. This gives the protein CATQGPGTYEQYF. The V call is TRBV19, the J call TRBJ2-7; a weak D match, TRBD1 (5 bases). The CDR3 runs to 13 residues. Germline loops: CDR1 LNHDA, CDR2 SQIVND (reference sequence). Trimming took 10 bases from V and 2 from J, leaving 15 bases between them.

The V gene is TRBV6-5, the J gene TRBJ1-2, with 7 bases fitting TRBD1. Germline V gene sequence: CDR1 MNHEY, CDR2 SVGAGI. The CDR3 consists of 12 residues. Trimming cost V 7 bases and J 7 bases; bases outside gene matches: 6. The chain's CDR3 is CASTRQGSGYTF. CDR3 in DNA: TGTGCCAGCACCCGACAGGGAAGTGGCTACACCTTC.

The chain links TRBV2 to TRBJ1-5; D gene uncertain. CDR3 size: 14 residues. With 6 bases removed from V and 2 bases from J, the gap between germline ends came to 11 bases. Germline lookup yields CDR1 SNHLY and CDR2 FYNNEI. This chain's CDR3 is CASRTRIGNQPQHF. The CDR3 DNA is TGTGCCAGCAGGACGCGGATTGGCAATCAGCCCCAGCATTTT. Looking up the rest from reference TRBV2 and TRBJ1-5 gives the full variable domain: EPEVTQTPSHQVTQMGQEVILRCVPISNHLYFYWYRQILGQKVEFLVSFYNNEISEKSEIFDDQFSVERPDGSNFTLKIRSTKLEDSAMYFCASRTRIGNQPQHFGDGTRLSIL.

The chain links TRBV30 to TRBJ1-1, with 7 nucleotides matching TRBD1. CDR3 length equals 15 residues. Germline V gene data show CDR1 as GTSNPN and CDR2 as SVGIG (reference sequence). V lost 0 bases and J lost 0; bases outside the gene matches: 4. The CDR3: CAWSVLGTVNTEAFF. In DNA form, the CDR3 reads TGTGCCTGGAGTGTACTTGGGACAGTGAACACTGAAGCTTTCTTT.

V gene TRBV25-1 combines with J gene TRBJ1-1; 7 positions agree with TRBD1. The CDR3 is 15 amino acids. Germline V gene lookup returns CDR1 MGHDK and CDR2 SYGVNS. The V gene end was trimmed by 3 bases and the J gene end by 5 bases; junction bases not matched to a gene: 9. CDR3 in amino acids: CASSDHRTGRTEAFF. The CDR3 DNA reads TGTGCCAGCAGTGATCACCGGACAGGTAGGACTGAAGCTTTCTTT.

The V call is TRBV11-2, the J call TRBJ2-1; 8 bases are shared with TRBD2. V dropped 5 bases and J dropped 0; count of bases not matched to a gene: 12. This CDR3 comprises 18 residues. Germline CDR1 reads SGHAT; CDR2 reads FQNNGV. The CDR3 sequence: CASSPDLIAGPSYNEQFF. In DNA, the CDR3 is TGTGCCAGCAGCCCCGACCTTATAGCGGGACCCTCCTACAATGAGCAGTTCTTC.

This chain uses TRBV2 with TRBJ1-2; D perhaps matches TRBD1 (5 bases). CDR1 and CDR2 from the germline V gene are SNHLY and FYNNEI. CDR3 length: 16 residues. V was trimmed by 2 bases and J by 0 bases, leaving 13 bases between them. CDR3: CASSERGSGPNYGYTF. The CDR3 bases are TGTGCCAGCAGTGAACGGGGGTCGGGACCTAACTATGGCTACACCTTC.

In DNA, the CDR3 is TGTGCCAGCAGCGTCGGTGGGGCGTACAATGAGCAGTTCTTC. It encodes CASSVGGAYNEQFF. The V call is TRBV9, the J call TRBJ2-1, with a possible D match to TRBD1 (5 bases). The germline V and J ends were trimmed by 2 bases and 4 bases, with 10 bases remaining between them. This CDR3 spans 14 amino acids. Germline-derived CDR1 and CDR2 are SGDLS and YYNGEE.

V usage is TRBV5-1 and J usage is TRBJ2-3; TRBD2 aligns across 9 bases. The germline CDR1 and CDR2 sequences are SGHRS and YFSETQ. V lost 0 bases to trimming and J lost 1 base; unmatched junction nucleotides: 0. The length of the CDR3 is 15 residues. Written as DNA, the CDR3 is TGCGCCAGCAGCTTGGGACTAGCGGGCACAGATACGCAGTATTTT. This gives the protein CASSLGLAGTDTQYF.

This clone was counted between two and nine times. The sample contains more than one DNA sequence encoding this CDR3. V gene TRBV5-4 combines with J gene TRBJ2-2; 8 bases match TRBD2. The germline CDR1 and CDR2 sequences are SGHNT and YYREEE (reference sequence). This CDR3 is built from 16 residues. V dropped 2 bases and J dropped 5; count of bases not matched to a gene: 8. This chain's CDR3 is CASSFAGRAGTGELFF. The CDR3 nucleotides read TGTGCCAGCAGCTTCGCCGGGAGGGCCGGGACCGGGGAGCTGTTTTTT. The full variable domain, completed using reference TRBV5-4 and TRBJ2-2, is ETGVTQSPTHLIKTRGQQVTLRCSSQSGHNTVSWYQQALGQGPQFIFQYYREEENGRGNFPPRFSGLQFPNYSSELNVNALELDDSALYLCASSFAGRAGTGELFFGEGSRLTVL.

The gene calls are TRBV20-1 and TRBJ2-3; 8 nucleotides agree with TRBD2. The V gene's germline CDR1 is DFQATT and CDR2 SNEGSKA (reference sequence). CDR3 length: 17 amino acids. Germline trimming cut 3 bases from V and 0 bases from J; bases unmatched to any gene: 11. For the CDR3, the DNA is TGCAGTGCTAGTAATCCCTTGCGGGGGGAGAGCACAGATACGCAGTATTTT. Its protein is CSASNPLRGESTDTQYF.

V usage is TRBV19 and J usage is TRBJ2-3, with TRBD2 matching over 9 bases. The germline gives CDR1 LNHDA, CDR2 SQIVND (reference sequence). The CDR3 has 18 residues. The V segment lost 6 bases and the J segment 4 bases; nucleotides outside the gene matches: 17. DNA of the CDR3: TGTGCCAGTAGGGGTAGCGGGAGACGCACCCCTCCTTCAGATACGCAGTATTTT. Encoded protein: CASRGSGRRTPPSDTQYF.

V and J are TRBV19 and TRBJ2-3; D possibly corresponds to TRBD1 (6 bases). Germline CDR1 reads LNHDA; CDR2 reads SQIVND (reference sequence). V lost 6 bases to trimming and J lost 4 bases, with 11 bases between them. CDR3 length: 13 residues. CDR3 region: CASRQGFADTQYF. Here the CDR3 DNA reads TGTGCCAGTAGACAGGGTTTCGCAGATACGCAGTATTTT.

V is TRBV28 and J is TRBJ2-5, with 9 bases lining up with TRBD2. The trim removed 3 bases at V and 5 bases at J, leaving 7 bases unmatched. This CDR3 has 15 amino acids. Germline V CDR1 and CDR2: MDHEN, SYDVKM. CDR3 nucleotide sequence: TGTGCCAGCAGTTTGAGGGGACTAGCTAAGGAGACCCAGTACTTC. Translated, it gives CASSLRGLAKETQYF. The complete variable domain, with remaining parts taken from reference TRBV28 and TRBJ2-5, reads DVKVTQSSRYLVKRTGEKVFLECVQDMDHENMFWYRQDPGLGLRLIYFSYDVKMKEKGDIPEGYSVSREKKERFSLILESASTNQTSMYLCASSLRGLAKETQYFGPGTRLLVL.

The genes are TRBV30 and TRBJ2-5; D remains ambiguous. This CDR3 has 13 amino acids. V was shortened by 4 bases and J by 2 bases, with 11 bases between the two germline ends. Per germline, CDR1 GTSNPN and CDR2 SVGIG (reference sequence). The CDR3 region is CAWMPRTQETQYF. Written as DNA, the CDR3 is TGTGCCTGGATGCCGCGAACGCAAGAGACCCAGTACTTC. Full variable domain (missing parts from reference TRBV30 and TRBJ2-5): SQTIHQWPATLVQPVGSPLSLECTVEGTSNPNLYWYRQAAGRGLQLLFYSVGIGQISSEVPQNLSASRPQDRQFILSSKKLLLSDSGFYLCAWMPRTQETQYFGPGTRLLVL.